This T cell receptor beta chain is drawn from a study of lymphopenia after photon versus proton radiotherapy. Regarding the study as a whole: Oligoclonal CD8+ Temra expansion after nadir drove photon patients' diversity drop. Only patients who died were analyzed for survival; proton advantage is unproven.

In regard to this clone: Its antigen is not known.

Data came from immunoSEQ multiplex PCR; TCRdb stores just in-frame clones and leaves some out. The sample shows 25,000 to 30,000 clones, 81% of them seen only once. This receptor was taken from a man over 45 with gastric cancer. The material was peripheral blood, obtained from a patient treated with photon-based radiotherapy.

The CDR3 loop reads CARMSQLTDTQYF. CDR3 in DNA: TGTGCTAGGATGTCGCAGCTCACAGATACGCAGTATTTT. The chain employs TRBV12-5 and TRBJ2-3, with D uncertain. CDR1 and CDR2 from the germline V gene are LGHNT and FRNRAP. Deletions cut 9 bases from V and 2 bases from J, with 12 bases between. CDR3 length: 13 residues.